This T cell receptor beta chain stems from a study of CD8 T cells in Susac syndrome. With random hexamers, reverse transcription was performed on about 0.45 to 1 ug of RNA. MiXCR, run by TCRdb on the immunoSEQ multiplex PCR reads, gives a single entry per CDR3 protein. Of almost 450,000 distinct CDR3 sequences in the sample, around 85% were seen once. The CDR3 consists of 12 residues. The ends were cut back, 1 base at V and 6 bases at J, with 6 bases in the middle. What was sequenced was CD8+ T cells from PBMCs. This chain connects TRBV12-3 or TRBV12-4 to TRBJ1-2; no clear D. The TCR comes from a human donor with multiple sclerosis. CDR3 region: CASSLDVDGYTF. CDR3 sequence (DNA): TGTGCCAGCAGTTTAGACGTCGATGGCTACACCTTC.